This is a list of T cell receptor beta chains from one sample in a study of regulatory T cells in long-lasting Graves disease. In TCRdb, the multiplex PCR reads were re-called with MiXCR into one record per CDR3 protein. The data hold 350,000 to 450,000 distinct CDR3 sequences, with 21% observed a single time. The sample here was peripheral blood mononuclear cells (PBMCs), taken when the disease was refractory, from a patient treated with antithyroid drugs. These receptors all stem from a female donor with Graves disease. CDR3s include the opening cysteine and the closing phenylalanine or tryptophan. Fields, in order: V gene, CDR3 protein.

V: TRBV6-5; CDR3: CASSYHSNQPQHF
V: TRBV28; CDR3: CASSSTAGGPDEQYF
V: TRBV5-6; CDR3: CASSLDDRQEQYF
V: TRBV5-6; CDR3: CASSLAALSIEPQHF
V: TRBV15; CDR3: CATSRDPYEQYF
V: TRBV14; CDR3: CASSQGGSVWNEQFF
V: TRBV20-1; CDR3: CSASEDRGPDPQHF
V: TRBV2; CDR3: CASSGYRANTGNSPLHF
V: TRBV27; CDR3: CASSPQGYEQFF
V: TRBV28; CDR3: CASSLWVGPRGNTEAFF
V: TRBV7-9; CDR3: CASSLIRATGELFF
V: TRBV4-1; CDR3: CASSQAGTGGREQYF
V: TRBV9; CDR3: CASSRDGAYGYTF
V: TRBV14; CDR3: CASSSGDPFNVLTF
V: TRBV28; CDR3: CASWKGQGNTGELFF
V: TRBV7-8; CDR3: CASSKGSQGSGYTF
V: TRBV9; CDR3: CASSPGARAKNIQYF
V: TRBV19; CDR3: CASSIRLQGITF
V: TRBV11-2; CDR3: CASSTLGYEQYF
V: TRBV13; CDR3: CASSLGVEVGDEQYF
V: TRBV12-3/TRBV12-4; CDR3: CASRLAYTQYF
V: TRBV19; CDR3: CASSIVLLAGVGTGELFF
V: TRBV14; CDR3: CASSLDPGHKANTGELFF
V: TRBV10-3; CDR3: CAISEGDLRGYEQYF
V: TRBV5-1; CDR3: CASSLVGGPNTGELFF
V: TRBV3-1; CDR3: CASSQQGLAKNIQYF
V: TRBV28; CDR3: CASSFWARREAEQFF